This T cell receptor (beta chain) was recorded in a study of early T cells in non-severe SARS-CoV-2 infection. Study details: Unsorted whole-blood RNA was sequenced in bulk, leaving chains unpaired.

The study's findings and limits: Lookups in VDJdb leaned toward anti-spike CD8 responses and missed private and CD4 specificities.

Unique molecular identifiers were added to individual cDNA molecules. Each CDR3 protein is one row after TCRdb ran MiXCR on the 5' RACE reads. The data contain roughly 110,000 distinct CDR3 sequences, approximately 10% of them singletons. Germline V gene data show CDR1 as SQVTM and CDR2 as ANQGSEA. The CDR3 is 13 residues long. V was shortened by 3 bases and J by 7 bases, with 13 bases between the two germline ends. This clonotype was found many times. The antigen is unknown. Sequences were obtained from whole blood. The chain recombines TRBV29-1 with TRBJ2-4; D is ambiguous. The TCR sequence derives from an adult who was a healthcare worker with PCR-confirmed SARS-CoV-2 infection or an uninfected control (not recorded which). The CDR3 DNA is TGCAGCGTTGATGGGTATCCGCAGAACATTCAGTACTTC. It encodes CSVDGYPQNIQYF.